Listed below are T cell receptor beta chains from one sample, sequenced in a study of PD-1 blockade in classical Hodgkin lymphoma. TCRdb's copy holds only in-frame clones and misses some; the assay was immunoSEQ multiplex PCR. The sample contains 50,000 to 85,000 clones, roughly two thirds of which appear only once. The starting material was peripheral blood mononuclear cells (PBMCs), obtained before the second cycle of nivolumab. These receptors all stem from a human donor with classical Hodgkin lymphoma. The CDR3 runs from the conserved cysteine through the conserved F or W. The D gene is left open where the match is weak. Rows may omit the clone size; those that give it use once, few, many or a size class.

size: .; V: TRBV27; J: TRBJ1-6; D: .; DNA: TGTGCCAGCAGTTTATTTGGGGCGGATAATTCACCCCTCCACTTT; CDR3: CASSLFGADNSPLHF
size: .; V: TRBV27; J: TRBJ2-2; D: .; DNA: TGTGCCAGCAGTTTATTGGGGTCCGGGGAGCTGTTTTTT; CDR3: CASSLLGSGELFF
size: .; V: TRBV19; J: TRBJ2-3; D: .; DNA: TGTGCCAGTAGCCTCCTAGGGGGCACAGATACGCAGTATTTT; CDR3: CASSLLGGTDTQYF
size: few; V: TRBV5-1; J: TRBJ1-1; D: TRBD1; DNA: TGCGCCAGCAGCCGACAGGGAGTGGACACTGAAGCTTTCTTT; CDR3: CASSRQGVDTEAFF
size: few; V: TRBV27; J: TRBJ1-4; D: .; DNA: TGTGCCAGCAGGGGGTATGAAAAACTGTTTTTT; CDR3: CASRGYEKLFF
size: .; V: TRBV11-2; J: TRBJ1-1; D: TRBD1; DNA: TGTGCCAGCAACCCCCGGGGGACAGGGGGCATCACTGAAGCTTTCTTT; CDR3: CASNPRGTGGITEAFF
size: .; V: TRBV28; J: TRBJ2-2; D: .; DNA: TGTGCCAGCAGCATTGAAGCGGGGGAGCTGTTTTTT; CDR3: CASSIEAGELFF
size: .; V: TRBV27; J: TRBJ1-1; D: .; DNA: TGTGCCAGCAGTCGGGTAAGGGGAACTGAAGCTTTCTTT; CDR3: CASSRVRGTEAFF
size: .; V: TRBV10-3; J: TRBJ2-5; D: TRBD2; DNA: TGTGCCATCAGCGCGGGACTAGCGGGAGGGCCGGGAGAGACCCAGTACTTC; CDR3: CAISAGLAGGPGETQYF
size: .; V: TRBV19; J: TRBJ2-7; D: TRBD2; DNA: TGTGCCAGTAGTATAGGGGAGGGCTTCTACGAGCAGTACTTC; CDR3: CASSIGEGFYEQYF
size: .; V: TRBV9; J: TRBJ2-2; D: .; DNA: TGTGCCAGCAGCCTGGGACAGAACACCGGGGAGCTGTTTTTT; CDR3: CASSLGQNTGELFF
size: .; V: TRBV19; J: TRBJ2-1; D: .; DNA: TGTGCCAGTGATGGGGGCGCGAATGAGCAGTTCTTC; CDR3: CASDGGANEQFF
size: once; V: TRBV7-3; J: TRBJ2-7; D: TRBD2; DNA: TGTGCCAGCAGTCAAGAGGGACTAGGGATAGACGAGCAGTACTTC; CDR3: CASSQEGLGIDEQYF
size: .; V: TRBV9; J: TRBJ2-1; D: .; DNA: TGTGCCAGCAGCGTAGCATCCGGGTACAATGAGCAGTTCTTC; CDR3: CASSVASGYNEQFF
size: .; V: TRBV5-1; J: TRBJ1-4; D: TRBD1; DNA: TGCGCCAGCAGTCCTGGACAGGGGGTTTCTAATGAAAAACTGTTTTTT; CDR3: CASSPGQGVSNEKLFF
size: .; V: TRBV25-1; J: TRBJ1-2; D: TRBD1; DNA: TGTGCCAGCAGCTCAGGGGGCGGGAGGGTAGGCTACACCTTC; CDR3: CASSSGGGRVGYTF
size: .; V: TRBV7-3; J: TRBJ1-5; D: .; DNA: TGTGCCAGCAGCCTGGCCAGCAATCAGCCCCAGCATTTT; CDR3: CASSLASNQPQHF
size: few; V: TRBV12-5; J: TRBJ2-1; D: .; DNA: TGTGCTAGTGGTTTGTTGGGGGAGCAGTTCTTC; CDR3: CASGLLGEQFF
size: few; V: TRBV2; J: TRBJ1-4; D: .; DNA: TGTGCCAGCAGCCCCCAGGGGTTGTTTAATGAAAAACTGTTTTTT; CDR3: CASSPQGLFNEKLFF
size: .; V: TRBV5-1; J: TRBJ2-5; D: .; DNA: TGCGCCAGCAGTACCTATACAACGCTCTTGAAAAACCAAAACGGGGGGCAGGAGACCCAGTACTTC; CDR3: CASSTYTTLLKNQNGGQETQYF
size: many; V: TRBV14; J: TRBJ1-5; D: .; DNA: TGTGCCAGCAGACAACCTGCCCATCAGCCCCAGCATTTT; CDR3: CASRQPAHQPQHF
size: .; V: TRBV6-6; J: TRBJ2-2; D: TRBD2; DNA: TGTGCCAGCAGTAGGGGACTAGCTGCCGGGGAGCTGTTTTTT; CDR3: CASSRGLAAGELFF
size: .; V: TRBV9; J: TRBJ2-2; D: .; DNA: TGTGCCAGCAGCGTGGGCAGAAAGACCGGGGAGCTGTTTTTT; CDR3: CASSVGRKTGELFF
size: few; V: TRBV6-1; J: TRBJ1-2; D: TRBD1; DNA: TGTGCCAGCAGTGGGGGACAGGCAATCTATGGCTACACCTTC; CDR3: CASSGGQAIYGYTF
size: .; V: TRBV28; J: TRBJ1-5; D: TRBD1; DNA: TGTGCCAGCAGTACCCTAGGACAGGGAGTAGGCAATCAGCCCCAGCATTTT; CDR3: CASSTLGQGVGNQPQHF
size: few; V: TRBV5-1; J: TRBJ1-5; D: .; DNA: TGCGCCAGCAGCCCTGGGACGGTTAATCAGCCCCAGCATTTT; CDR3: CASSPGTVNQPQHF
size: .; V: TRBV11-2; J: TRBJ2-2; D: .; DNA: TGTGCCAGCAGCCCATTCGGAGGGGGTATGGTGTTTTTT; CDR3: CASSPFGGGMVFF
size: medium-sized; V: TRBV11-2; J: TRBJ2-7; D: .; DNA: TGTGCCAGCAGCTTAGTTCGGAGAAGCTACGAGCAGTACTTC; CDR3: CASSLVRRSYEQYF
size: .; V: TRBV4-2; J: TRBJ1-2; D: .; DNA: TGTGCCAGCAGCCCCTTTCGGGCTGGATGGGGACGGTCCTATGGCTACACCTTC; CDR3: CASSPFRAGWGRSYGYTF
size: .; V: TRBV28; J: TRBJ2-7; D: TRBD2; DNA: TGTGCCAGCACCGGGGGGGGACACCGAACCTACGAGCAGTACTTC; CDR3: CASTGGGHRTYEQYF
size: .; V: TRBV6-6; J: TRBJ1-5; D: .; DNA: TGTGCCAGCAGTTACTCGTGGGGTTCAGGGCAGCCCCAGCATTTT; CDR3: CASSYSWGSGQPQHF
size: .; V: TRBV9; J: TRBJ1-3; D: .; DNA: TGTGCCAGCAGCGTAGACGGGGGAGGTGGAAACACCATATATTTT; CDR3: CASSVDGGGGNTIYF
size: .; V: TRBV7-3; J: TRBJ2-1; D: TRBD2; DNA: TGTGCCAGCAGCTTAATCGATTGGCTAGCGGGAGGGTATGAGCAGTTCTTC; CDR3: CASSLIDWLAGGYEQFF
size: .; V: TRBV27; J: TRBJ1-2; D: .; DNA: TGTGCCAGCAGTTTATTAGCAGCCCCCTGGGGCTACACCTTC; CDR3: CASSLLAAPWGYTF
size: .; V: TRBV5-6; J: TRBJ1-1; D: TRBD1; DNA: TGTGCCAGCAGCCTACGGACAGGGCGAACTGAAGCTTTCTTT; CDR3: CASSLRTGRTEAFF
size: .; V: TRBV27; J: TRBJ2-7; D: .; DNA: TGTGCCAGCAGTGCCCCTTGGGGTGAGCAGTACTTC; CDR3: CASSAPWGEQYF
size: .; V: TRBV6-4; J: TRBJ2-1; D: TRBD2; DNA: TGTGCCAGCAGTGACCGGACTAGCGGGAGGGCTGAGCAGTTCTTC; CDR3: CASSDRTSGRAEQFF
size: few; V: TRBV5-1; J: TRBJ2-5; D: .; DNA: TGCGCCAGCAGCGCTGCAGGGATGGAGACCCAGTACTTC; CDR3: CASSAAGMETQYF
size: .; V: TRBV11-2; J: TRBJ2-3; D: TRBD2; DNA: TGTGCCAGCAGCTTCGGGGGAGGGAGCACAGATACGCAGTATTTT; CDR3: CASSFGGGSTDTQYF
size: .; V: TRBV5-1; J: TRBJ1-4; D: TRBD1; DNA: TGCGCCAGCAGCAAAGGGGGCCAGGCTGAAAAACTGTTTTTT; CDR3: CASSKGGQAEKLFF
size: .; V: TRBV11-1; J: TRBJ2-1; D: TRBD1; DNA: TGTGCCAGCAGCGCCCGGGACAGCTCCTACAATGAGCAGTTCTTC; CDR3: CASSARDSSYNEQFF
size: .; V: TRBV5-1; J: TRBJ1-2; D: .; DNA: TGCGCCAGCAGCATCCCCGGACCCCAAGGAGGCTACACCTTC; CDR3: CASSIPGPQGGYTF
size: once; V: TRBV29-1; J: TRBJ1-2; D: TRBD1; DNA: TGCAGCATTAGGGGACAGGGAAGCTATGGCTACACCTTC; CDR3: CSIRGQGSYGYTF
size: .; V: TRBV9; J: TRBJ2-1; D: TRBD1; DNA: TGTGCCAGCAGCGCGGACGGGGGGACAGGGTACAACAATGAGCAGTTCTTC; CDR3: CASSADGGTGYNNEQFF
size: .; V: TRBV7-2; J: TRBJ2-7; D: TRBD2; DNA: TGTGCCAGCAGCTTCGGACTAGCGGGATACGAGCAGTACTTC; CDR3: CASSFGLAGYEQYF
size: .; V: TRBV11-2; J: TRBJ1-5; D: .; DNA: TGTGCCAGCAGCTTAGGTATAGGGGATCAGCCCCAGCATTTT; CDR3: CASSLGIGDQPQHF
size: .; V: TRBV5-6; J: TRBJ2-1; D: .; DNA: TGTGCCAGCAGTCCCAGCTACAATGAGCAGTTCTTC; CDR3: CASSPSYNEQFF
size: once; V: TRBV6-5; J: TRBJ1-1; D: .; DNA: TGTGCCAGCAGTTACTCTCCCGGGGCTGAAGCTTTCTTT; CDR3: CASSYSPGAEAFF
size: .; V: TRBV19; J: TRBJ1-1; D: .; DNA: TGTGCCAGTAGTCCGGCCCCGAATCCATCGCTGAGAGCTTTCTTT; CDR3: CASSPAPNPSLRAFF
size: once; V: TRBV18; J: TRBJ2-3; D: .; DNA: TGTGCCAGCTCACGGGGTGGAGGATTCACAGATACGCAGTATTTT; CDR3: CASSRGGGFTDTQYF
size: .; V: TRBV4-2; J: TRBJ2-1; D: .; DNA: TGTGCCAGCAGCCCTGACAGGTACAATGAGCAGTTCTTC; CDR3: CASSPDRYNEQFF
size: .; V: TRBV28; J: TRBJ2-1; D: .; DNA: TGTGCCAGCAGTTTAGGGGGTGAGCAGTTCTTC; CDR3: CASSLGGEQFF
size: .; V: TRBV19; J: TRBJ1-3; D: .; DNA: TGTGCCAGTAACTCTGGAAACACCATATATTTT; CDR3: CASNSGNTIYF